The next 20 T cell receptor beta chains were all read from a single sample in a study of radiation and T cells in renal cell carcinoma (dated by TCRdb to 2019 to 2021). In the paper's terms, the time point label means: baseline pretreatment blood. The treatment or condition label of this sample denotes: 15 Gy SBRT to primary tumor, nephrectomy 4 weeks later. Preparation of the library involved the immunoSEQ multiplex PCR assay. In its TCRdb copy, this immuneACCESS table keeps in-frame sequences only and misses some clones. Where compared with another copy, unresolved V genes explain less than half of these, and the others have no known cause. A total of 150,000 or so clones appear in this sample, approximately 90% of them only once. Jointly, the top ten make up around 4.4% of the sample. This material consisted of blood, taken from a patient whose treatment included radiotherapy and nephrectomy. The receptors were sampled from a woman aged 70-85 years with renal cell carcinoma.

The chain links TRBV4-1 to TRBJ2-7; D perhaps matches TRBD1 (6 bases). CDR3 size: 15 residues. V dropped 2 bases and J dropped 2 bases, with 13 bases sitting between them. Germline V gene lookup returns CDR1 MGHRA and CDR2 YSYEKL. CDR3 protein: CASSQTSTGAYEQYF. CDR3 bases: TGCGCCAGCAGCCAAACTTCGACAGGAGCCTACGAGCAGTACTTC.

The gene calls are TRBV27 and TRBJ1-1; 9 bases fit TRBD1. With V trimmed by 4 bases and J by 2 bases, 5 bases remained unmatched. CDR1 MNHEY and CDR2 SMNVEV come from the germline V gene (reference sequence). CDR3 length: 15 residues. The CDR3 DNA is TGTGCCAGCAGTTCCTGGGACAGGGTCAACACTGAAGCTTTCTTT. The encoded protein is CASSSWDRVNTEAFF.

The chain recombines TRBV7-2 with TRBJ1-1, with no clear D. V dropped 5 bases and J dropped 3 bases, with 4 bases sitting between them. The germline CDR1 and CDR2 sequences are SGHTA and FQGNSA. This CDR3 is 11 amino acids long. The CDR3 is CASSPDTEAFF. Written as DNA, the CDR3 is TGTGCCAGCAGCCCAGACACTGAAGCTTTCTTT.

The V call is TRBV6-5, the J call TRBJ2-3; D gene ambiguous. Trimming removed 4 bases at V and 5 bases at J, with 16 bases between. Germline lookup yields CDR1 MNHEY and CDR2 SVGAGI. The CDR3 runs to 15 residues. CDR3 DNA: TGTGCCAGCAGTTCCCCGGCAGGTGCCCAAGATACGCAGTATTTT. Protein sequence: CASSSPAGAQDTQYF.

The chain is built from TRBV6-6 and TRBJ2-7, with 9 bases that match TRBD2. CDR1 and CDR2 from the germline V gene are MNHNY and SVGAGI (reference sequence). Trimming removed 6 bases from V and 4 bases from J; junction bases left unmatched: 1. CDR3 length equals 12 residues. The CDR3 reads CASRTSGYEQYF. For the CDR3, the DNA is TGTGCCAGCAGAACTAGCGGGTACGAGCAGTACTTC.

V usage is TRBV6-1 and J usage is TRBJ1-4, with TRBD1 matching over 8 bases. The CDR3 sequence is 15 residues long. Germline V gives CDR1 MNHNS, CDR2 SASEGT. Unmatched junction bases numbered 6, after V lost 2 bases and J lost 7 bases. CDR3 sequence (DNA): TGTGCCAGCAGTGAACGGGGCAGGGGGCTTGAAAAACTGTTTTTT. Its protein product is CASSERGRGLEKLFF.

CDR3 sequence: CASSSQQRGIREQFF. In DNA form, the CDR3 reads TGTGCCAGCAGTTCTCAACAGCGGGGGATAAGGGAGCAGTTCTTC. The chain has TRBV6-5 and TRBJ2-1; 8 bases map to TRBD2. This CDR3 comprises 15 residues. Unmatched junction bases numbered 12, after V lost 4 bases and J lost 10 bases. The germline CDR1 and CDR2 sequences are MNHEY and SVGAGI.

The chain carries TRBV7-9 and TRBJ2-7, with 10 bases identical to TRBD1. After removal of 3 bases from V and 5 bases from J, the junction contained 7 bases not matched to a gene. Germline V gene lookup returns CDR1 SEHNR and CDR2 FQNEAQ (reference sequence). The CDR3 is 15 amino acids. CDR3 sequence reads: CASSLGDRGFHEQYF. CDR3 DNA: TGTGCCAGCAGCTTGGGGGACAGGGGATTCCACGAGCAGTACTTC. The whole variable domain, remainder taken from reference TRBV7-9 and TRBJ2-7, is DTGVSQNPRHKITKRGQNVTFRCDPISEHNRLYWYRQTLGQGPEFLTYFQNEAQLEKSRLLSDRFSAERPKGSFSTLEIQRTEQGDSAMYLCASSLGDRGFHEQYFGPGTRLTVT.

This clone was seen more than once but under ten times. CDR3 region: CASSVPPTDTQYF. The DNA of the CDR3 is TGTGCCAGCAGTGTCCCACCCACAGATACGCAGTATTTT. The chain uses TRBV2 and TRBJ2-3; no clear D. Trimming left V 4 bases short and J 2 bases short, with 7 bases between. The V gene's germline CDR1 is SNHLY and CDR2 FYNNEI. The CDR3 spans 13 residues.

This chain links TRBV11-2 with TRBJ1-1; D is unresolved. From germline, CDR1 is SGHAT and CDR2 FQNNGV. The length of the CDR3 is 14 residues. The V end lost 5 bases, the J end lost 1 base, and 11 bases lay between the germline ends. CDR3 residues: CASSPLGTNTEAFF. The CDR3 region has the DNA TGTGCCAGCAGCCCTTTGGGTACGAACACTGAAGCTTTCTTT.

The rearrangement links TRBV25-1 to TRBJ1-1, with a possible D match to TRBD1 (5 bases). The germline V and J ends were trimmed by 6 bases and 2 bases, with 13 bases remaining between them. Germline CDR1 and CDR2: MGHDK and SYGVNS. This CDR3 comprises 14 residues. This CDR3 is CASSFGGGNTEAFF. CDR3 sequence (DNA): TGTGCCAGCAGCTTCGGCGGGGGAAACACTGAAGCTTTCTTT.

This CDR3 is CASSFGGRRELFF. The CDR3 DNA sequence: TGTGCCAGCAGCTTCGGGGGACGGAGGGAGCTGTTTTTT. The chain uses TRBV7-2 and TRBJ2-2; D may be TRBD2 (6 bases). V lost 3 bases and J lost 9, with 11 bases in between. The CDR3 loop spans 13 amino acids. Germline assignment: CDR1 SGHTA and CDR2 FQGNSA.

The CDR3 region is CASSLDGGATDTQYF. The CDR3 DNA reads TGTGCCAGCAGCTTAGACGGGGGGGCTACAGATACGCAGTATTTT. This chain links TRBV11-3 with TRBJ2-3, with 8 bases lining up with TRBD2. The CDR3 is 15 amino acids. Germline assignment: CDR1 SGHNT and CDR2 YENEEA. V trimming: 0 bases; J trimming: 3 bases; junction bases outside the gene matches: 2.

The chain employs TRBV7-9 and TRBJ2-7; D is unclear. V was shortened by 3 bases and J by 0 bases, with 9 bases between the two germline ends. This CDR3 is 14 amino acids long. Germline V gives CDR1 SEHNR, CDR2 FQNEAQ (reference sequence). CDR3 sequence reads: CASSFKETSYEQYF. DNA for the CDR3: TGTGCCAGCAGCTTTAAGGAGACCTCCTACGAGCAGTACTTC.

This sequence joins TRBV13 and TRBJ1-5; D gene unclear. Germline assignment: CDR1 PRHDT and CDR2 FYEKMQ (reference sequence). V dropped 0 bases and J dropped 1 base, with 1 base sitting between them. The CDR3 sequence is 13 residues long. In DNA form, the CDR3 reads TGTGCCAGCAGCTTAGGGAGCAATCAGCCCCAGCATTTT. It specifies CASSLGSNQPQHF.

The chain is built from TRBV6-1 and TRBJ2-7; no clear D gene. V was shortened by 4 bases and J by 4 bases, with 20 bases between the two germline ends. Germline CDR1 is MNHNS and CDR2 is SASEGT. CDR3 size: 16 residues. CDR3 sequence reads: CASSGFLGPPPYEQYF. The CDR3 DNA follows: TGTGCCAGCAGTGGCTTTTTAGGGCCCCCCCCATACGAGCAGTACTTC.

This clone has just one count. This chain joins TRBV28 and TRBJ2-7; 7 nucleotides line up with TRBD1. The CDR3 is 15 residues long. Germline V gene lookup returns CDR1 MDHEN and CDR2 SYDVKM. Trimming at V came to 6 bases and at J to 4 bases, leaving 12 bases not matched to a gene. CDR3 DNA sequence: TGTGCCAGCAGGTCACCACAGGGGATCGCATACGAGCAGTACTTC. This gives the protein CASRSPQGIAYEQYF.

V gene TRBV7-3 combines with J gene TRBJ1-6; 7 positions agree with TRBD1. Germline lookup yields CDR1 SGHTA and CDR2 FQGTGA. V shed 1 base and J 7 bases; nucleotides not matched to a gene: 1. This CDR3 contains 14 residues. The CDR3 sequence: CASSLKGQNSPLHF. The DNA of the CDR3 is TGTGCCAGCAGCTTAAAGGGACAGAATTCACCCCTCCACTTT.

The rearrangement joins TRBV18 to TRBJ1-2, with D perhaps matching TRBD1 (5 bases). V dropped 6 bases and J dropped 6 bases, with 11 bases sitting between them. The CDR3 length is 12 residues. Germline loops: CDR1 KGHSH, CDR2 LQKENI. CDR3: CASSIRGDGYTF. DNA of the CDR3: TGTGCCAGCTCCATACGGGGCGATGGCTACACCTTC.

The CDR3 loop reads CASSLAPQGNTGELFF. CDR3 bases: TGCGCCAGCAGCTTGGCCCCCCAGGGGAACACCGGGGAGCTGTTTTTT. The J gene is TRBJ2-2, the V gene TRBV5-1; TRBD1 might be the D (5 bases). The CDR3 is made up of 16 amino acids. V was cut by 0 bases and J by 1 base, with 10 bases left in between. CDR1 and CDR2 from the germline V gene are SGHRS and YFSETQ.